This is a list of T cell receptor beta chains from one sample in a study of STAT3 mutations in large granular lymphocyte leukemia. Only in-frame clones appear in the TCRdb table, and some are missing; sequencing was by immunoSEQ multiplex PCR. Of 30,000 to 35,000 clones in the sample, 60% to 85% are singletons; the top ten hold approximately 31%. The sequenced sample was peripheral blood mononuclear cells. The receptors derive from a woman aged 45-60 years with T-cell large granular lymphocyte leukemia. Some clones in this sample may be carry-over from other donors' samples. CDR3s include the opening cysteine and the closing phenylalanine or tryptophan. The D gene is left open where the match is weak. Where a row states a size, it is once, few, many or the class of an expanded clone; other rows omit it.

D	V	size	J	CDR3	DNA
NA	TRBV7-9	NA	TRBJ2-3	CASDGGRSGSTDTQYF	TGTGCCAGCGACGGTGGGAGAAGCGGGAGCACAGATACGCAGTATTTT
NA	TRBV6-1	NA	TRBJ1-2	CASSGQTRGPNYGYTF	TGTGCCAGCAGTGGCCAGACCAGGGGTCCTAACTATGGCTACACCTTC
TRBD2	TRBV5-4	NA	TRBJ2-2	CASSRATSGRAESGELFF	TGTGCCAGCAGCCGGGCCACTAGCGGGAGGGCCGAATCCGGGGAGCTGTTTTTT
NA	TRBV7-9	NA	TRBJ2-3	CASSLTATDTQYF	TGTGCCAGCAGCTTAACGGCGACAGATACGCAGTATTTT
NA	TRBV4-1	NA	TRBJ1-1	CASSQRGRGDTEAFF	TGCGCCAGCAGCCAACGGGGTAGGGGGGACACTGAAGCTTTCTTT
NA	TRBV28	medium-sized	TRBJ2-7	CASSSRGAQGKYEQYF	TGTGCCAGCAGCTCAAGAGGGGCTCAAGGCAAATACGAGCAGTACTTC
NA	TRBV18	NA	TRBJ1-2	CASSRDSYSGYTF	TGTGCCAGCTCACGGGACTCCTATTCGGGCTACACCTTC
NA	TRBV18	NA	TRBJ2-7	CASSPTSGSSYEQYF	TGTGCCAGCTCACCAACATCCGGAAGCTCCTACGAGCAGTACTTC
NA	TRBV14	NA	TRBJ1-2	CASSQVPGKPYGYTF	TGTGCCAGCAGCCAAGTTCCAGGGAAACCCTATGGCTACACCTTC
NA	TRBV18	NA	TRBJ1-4	CASSRSGGEKLFF	TGTGCCAGCTCACGAAGCGGGGGTGAAAAACTGTTTTTT
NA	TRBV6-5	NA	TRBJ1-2	CASSYSSTAYGYTF	TGTGCCAGCAGTTACTCGAGTACAGCCTATGGCTACACCTTC
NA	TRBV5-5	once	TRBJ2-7	CASSFEGVPYEQYF	TGTGCCAGCAGCTTTGAGGGTGTCCCGTACGAGCAGTACTTC
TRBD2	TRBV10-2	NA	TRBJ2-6	CASSEAGGRVAGANVLTF	TGCGCCAGCAGTGAAGCCGGCGGGAGAGTTGCAGGGGCCAACGTCCTGACTTTC
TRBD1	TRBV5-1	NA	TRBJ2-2	CASGVGGAGPTGELFF	TGCGCCAGCGGCGTAGGGGGCGCCGGACCCACTGGGGAGCTGTTTTTT
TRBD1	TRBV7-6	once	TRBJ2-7	CASSGGTGGSYEQYF	TGTGCCAGCAGCGGGGGGACAGGGGGCTCCTACGAGCAGTACTTC
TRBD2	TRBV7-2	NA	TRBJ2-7	CASSFSRESEQYF	TGTGCCAGCAGCTTCTCGCGGGAGAGCGAGCAGTACTTC
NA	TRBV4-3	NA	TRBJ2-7	CASSQETAFSYEQYF	TGCGCCAGCAGCCAAGAGACAGCCTTCTCCTACGAGCAGTACTTC
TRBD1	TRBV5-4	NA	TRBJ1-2	CASRRDRGVKGADYGYTF	TGTGCCAGCAGGCGGGACAGGGGCGTTAAGGGGGCGGACTATGGCTACACCTTC
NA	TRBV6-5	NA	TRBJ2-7	CASSYSLGYEQYF	TGTGCCAGCAGTTACTCGCTCGGTTACGAGCAGTACTTC
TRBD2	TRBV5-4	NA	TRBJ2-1	CASSPRLAGGGLNEQFF	TGTGCCAGCAGCCCTAGACTAGCGGGAGGCGGGTTGAATGAGCAGTTCTTC
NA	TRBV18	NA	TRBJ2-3	CASSPFGLRSSRSTDTQYF	TGTGCCAGCTCACCATTTGGGCTCAGATCGTCCAGGAGCACAGATACGCAGTATTTT
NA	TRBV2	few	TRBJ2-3	CASRKMAIGTQSTDTQYF	TGTGCCAGCAGGAAAATGGCCATTGGGACACAAAGCACAGATACGCAGTATTTT
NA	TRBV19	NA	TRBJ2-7	CASTDRNYEQYF	TGTGCCAGTACAGACAGGAACTACGAGCAGTACTTC
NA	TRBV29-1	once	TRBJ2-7	CSVGGSSGYEQYF	TGCAGCGTTGGAGGCTCCTCCGGGTACGAGCAGTACTTC
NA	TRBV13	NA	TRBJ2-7	CASSLGPYRTSYEQYF	TGTGCCAGCAGCTTAGGACCCTACAGGACCTCCTACGAGCAGTACTTC
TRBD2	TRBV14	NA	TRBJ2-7	CASSLSGLAGLEQYF	TGTGCCAGCAGCCTCTCTGGACTAGCGGGACTCGAGCAGTACTTC
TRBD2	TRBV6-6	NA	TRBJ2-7	CASSYSAGGPGEQYF	TGTGCCAGCAGTTACTCGGCGGGAGGGCCGGGAGAGCAGTACTTC
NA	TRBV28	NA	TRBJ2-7	CASSGGLDEQYF	TGTGCCAGCAGTGGAGGGCTCGACGAGCAGTACTTC
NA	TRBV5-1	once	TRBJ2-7	CASSLSPSGYEQYF	TGCGCCAGCAGCTTGAGTCCGAGCGGCTACGAGCAGTACTTC
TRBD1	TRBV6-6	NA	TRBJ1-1	CASSQGAGSDTAFF	TGTGCCAGCAGCCAGGGGGCGGGATCGGATACGGCTTTCTTT
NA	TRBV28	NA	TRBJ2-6	CASSLKRSSGANVLTF	TGTGCCAGCAGTTTAAAGAGGAGCTCTGGGGCCAACGTCCTGACTTTC
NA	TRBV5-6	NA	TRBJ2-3	CASSLIGQDYTQYF	TGTGCCAGCAGCTTGATTGGACAAGACTATACGCAGTATTTT
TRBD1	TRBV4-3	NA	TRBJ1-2	CASSQDPRGTRSGYTF	TGCGCCAGCAGCCAAGATCCCAGGGGGACGAGGAGTGGCTACACCTTC
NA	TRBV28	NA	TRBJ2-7	CASSSAGSRMYEQYF	TGTGCCAGCAGTTCAGCGGGTTCCAGGATGTACGAGCAGTACTTC
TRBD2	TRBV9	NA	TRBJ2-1	CASSGYAGGSYNEQFF	TGTGCCAGCAGCGGTTACGCGGGGGGCTCCTACAATGAGCAGTTCTTC
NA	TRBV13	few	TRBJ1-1	CASSLGSAGTKAFF	TGTGCCAGCAGCTTAGGGTCTGCCGGGACTAAAGCTTTCTTT
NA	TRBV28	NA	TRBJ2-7	CATGPGVWGEQYF	TGTGCCACGGGCCCGGGAGTTTGGGGCGAGCAGTACTTC
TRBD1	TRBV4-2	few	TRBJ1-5	CASSQETGGFSNQPQHF	TGTGCCAGCAGCCAAGAGACAGGGGGCTTTAGCAATCAGCCCCAGCATTTT
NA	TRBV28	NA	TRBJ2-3	CASSRGDTQYF	TGTGCCAGCAGCCGTGGGGATACGCAGTATTTT
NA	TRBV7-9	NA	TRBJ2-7	CASSVNSYEQYF	TGTGCCAGCAGCGTGAACTCCTACGAGCAGTACTTC
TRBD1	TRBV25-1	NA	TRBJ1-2	CASSVGTADGYTF	TGTGCCAGCAGTGTAGGGACAGCCGATGGCTACACCTTC
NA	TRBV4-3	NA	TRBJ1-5	CASSQETGGNQPQHF	TGCGCCAGCAGCCAGGAGACAGGAGGCAATCAGCCCCAGCATTTT
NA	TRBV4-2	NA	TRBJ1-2	CASSQDPRNYGYTF	TGTGCCAGCAGCCAAGACCCCAGGAACTATGGCTACACCTTC
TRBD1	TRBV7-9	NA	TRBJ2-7	CASSLVGQGHEQYF	TGTGCCAGCAGCTTAGTCGGACAGGGCCACGAGCAGTACTTC
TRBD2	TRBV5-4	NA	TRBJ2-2	CASRVWGGSGELFF	TGTGCCAGCAGAGTCTGGGGGGGGAGCGGGGAGCTGTTTTTT
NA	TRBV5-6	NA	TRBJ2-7	CASSLGQLAYEQYF	TGTGCCAGCAGCTTGGGACAGCTAGCCTACGAGCAGTACTTC
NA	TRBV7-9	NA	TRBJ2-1	CASSGASTYNEQFF	TGTGCCAGCAGTGGTGCCAGTACTTACAATGAGCAGTTCTTC
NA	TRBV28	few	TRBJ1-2	CASSLQGKVSGYTF	TGTGCCAGCAGTTTACAGGGGAAGGTGTCTGGCTACACCTTC
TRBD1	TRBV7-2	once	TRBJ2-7	CASSPDRGLYEQYF	TGTGCCAGCAGCCCCGACAGGGGGCTTTACGAGCAGTACTTC
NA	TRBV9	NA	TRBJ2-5	CASSAQETQYF	TGTGCCAGCAGCGCGCAAGAGACCCAGTACTTC
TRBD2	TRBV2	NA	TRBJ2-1	CASSRLAASYNEQFF	TGTGCCAGCAGTCGACTAGCGGCTTCCTACAATGAGCAGTTCTTC
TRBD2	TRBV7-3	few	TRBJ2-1	CASSLGASGSVHEQFF	TGTGCCAGCAGCTTAGGGGCTAGCGGGAGCGTCCATGAGCAGTTCTTC
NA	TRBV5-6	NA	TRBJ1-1	CASSLDIGEILNTEAFF	TGTGCCAGCAGCTTGGATATTGGTGAGATCCTAAACACTGAAGCTTTCTTT
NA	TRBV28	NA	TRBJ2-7	CASSAPPGEQYF	TGTGCCAGCAGTGCACCTCCGGGCGAGCAGTACTTC
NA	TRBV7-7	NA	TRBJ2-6	CASSQGASGANVLTF	TGTGCTAGCAGCCAAGGGGCCTCTGGGGCCAACGTCCTGACTTTC
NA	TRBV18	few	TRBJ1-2	CASSVAGDYGYTF	TGTGCCAGCTCAGTGGCCGGGGACTATGGCTACACCTTC
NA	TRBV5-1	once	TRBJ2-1	CASREFNEQFF	TGCGCCAGCAGGGAGTTCAATGAGCAGTTCTTC